This entry lists 28 T cell receptor beta chains sequenced from one sample in a study of blood T cell repertoires in COVID-19. Sequenced by immunoSEQ multiplex PCR; TCRdb stores in-frame clones only, minus some. This table has under 150,000 clones, roughly three quarters appearing once. The sequencing sample was made of peripheral blood. The receptors here all came from a man aged 45-65 years with active or convalescent COVID-19.

The rearrangement links TRBV2 to TRBJ2-3; tentative D call: TRBD2 (5 bases). The V gene's germline CDR1 is SNHLY and CDR2 FYNNEI. Trimming took off 2 bases at V and 9 bases at J, with 12 bases between the two ends. The CDR3 sequence is 13 residues long. For the CDR3, the DNA is TGTGCCAGCAGTGAAAGCGGCGGTCAGACGCAGTATTTT. Amino acids: CASSESGGQTQYF.

J is TRBJ2-3 and V is TRBV5-1; 7 positions match TRBD1. CDR1 is SGHRS, CDR2 YFSETQ, per germline. The length of the CDR3 is 14 residues. V lost 3 bases to trimming and J lost 2 bases; unmatched junction nucleotides: 3. The chain's CDR3 is CASSYGQDTDTQYF. The CDR3 nucleotides are TGCGCCAGCAGCTACGGACAGGACACAGATACGCAGTATTTT.

The chain joins TRBV5-1 to TRBJ1-1, with D perhaps matching TRBD1 (5 bases). Germline lookup yields CDR1 SGHRS and CDR2 YFSETQ. The V end was cut by 3 bases, the J end by 5 bases, with 14 bases between. The CDR3 runs 14 residues. This CDR3 is CASSWEGQGTEAFF. The CDR3 DNA is TGCGCCAGCAGCTGGGAAGGACAAGGGACTGAAGCTTTCTTT.

This clone was picked up one time. The chain joins TRBV11-2 to TRBJ2-7, with 11 bases matching TRBD2. The CDR3 loop spans 17 amino acids. V shed 5 bases and J 0 bases; nucleotides not matched to a gene: 9. Germline V gene data show CDR1 as SGHAT and CDR2 as FQNNGV. This chain's CDR3 is CASSITRLAGSSYEQYF. In DNA, the CDR3 is TGTGCCAGCAGCATCACCCGACTAGCGGGAAGCTCCTACGAGCAGTACTTC.

The sample holds many counts of this clone. The chain carries TRBV3-1 (or the pseudogene TRBV3-2) and TRBJ2-2, with D perhaps TRBD2 (6 bases). Germline values: CDR1 LGHDT, CDR2 YNNKEL (reference sequence). Trimming pared 0 bases from V and 1 base from J, leaving 12 bases between. The CDR3 spans 17 residues. The CDR3 region has the DNA TGTGCCAGCAGCCAAGAAGAGGGGACTTGGAACACCGGGGAGCTGTTTTTT. This translates into CASSQEEGTWNTGELFF.

This chain connects TRBV5-4 to TRBJ1-1; D is undetermined. The CDR3 covers 12 residues. Germline lookup yields CDR1 SGHNT and CDR2 YYREEE (reference sequence). Trimming removed 4 bases from V and 8 bases from J, with 12 bases in between. The DNA of the CDR3 is TGTGCCAGCAGCCCGGGGTCGCTGGAAGCTTTCTTT. Protein sequence: CASSPGSLEAFF.

This rearrangement joins TRBV5-4 to TRBJ1-2, with 9 bases matching TRBD1. The V and J ends lost 4 bases and 8 bases, in that order; junction bases with no gene match: 9. The CDR3 runs 14 residues. Looked up from germline, CDR1 is SGHNT and CDR2 is YYREEE (reference sequence). CDR3 in amino acids: CASSPGQGTQGYTF. In DNA form, the CDR3 reads TGTGCCAGCAGCCCCGGACAGGGGACTCAGGGCTACACCTTC.

This chain links TRBV4-1 with TRBJ1-1; 8 nucleotides match TRBD1. The CDR3 has 16 residues. V lost 4 bases to trimming and J lost 9 bases; unmatched junction nucleotides: 16. CDR1 and CDR2 (germline): MGHRA, YSYEKL. The CDR3 sequence is CASSRMGLGQADKAFF. CDR3 bases: TGCGCCAGCAGCCGAATGGGTCTGGGACAGGCGGATAAAGCTTTCTTT.

J is TRBJ1-5 and V is TRBV6-5; maybe TRBD1 (6 bases). This CDR3 comprises 15 residues. Germline V CDR1 and CDR2: MNHEY, SVGAGI. Trimming removed 6 bases at V and 4 bases at J, with 16 bases between. CDR3 coding DNA: TGTGCCAGCAGCCCCAACAGGGTGGGGAATCAGCCCCAGCATTTT. Its protein is CASSPNRVGNQPQHF.

The chain has TRBV27 and TRBJ1-1, with D unresolved. Trimming left V 2 bases short and J 3 bases short, with 16 bases between. Germline CDR1 is MNHEY and CDR2 is SMNVEV (reference sequence). The CDR3 loop spans 16 amino acids. CDR3 nucleotide sequence: TGTGCCAGCAGTTTACAAACTATAAGTCGGGACACTGAAGCTTTCTTT. Translating gives CASSLQTISRDTEAFF.

As regards this clone: This CDR3 is also generated by other DNA sequences in the sample. The V call is TRBV19, the J call TRBJ1-3, with a possible D match to TRBD1 (6 bases). The CDR3 totals 14 residues. Germline lookup yields CDR1 LNHDA and CDR2 SQIVND (reference sequence). Trimming removed 5 bases from V and 2 bases from J, with 10 bases in between. The CDR3 reads CASSRQGPGNTIYF. CDR3 DNA: TGTGCCAGTAGTCGCCAGGGGCCTGGAAACACCATATATTTT.

This chain links TRBV6-5 with TRBJ2-1, with 7 bases that match TRBD1. The CDR3 has 14 amino acids. The V gene's germline CDR1 is MNHEY and CDR2 SVGAGI. J lost 2 bases, V lost 2 bases, and 0 bases had no gene match. The CDR3 here is CASSYQGAYNEQFF. CDR3 bases: TGTGCCAGCAGTTACCAGGGGGCCTACAATGAGCAGTTCTTC.

The chain couples TRBV29-1 to TRBJ2-7; no reliable D call. The V end lost 1 base, the J end lost 4 bases, and 8 bases lay between the germline ends. The CDR3 has 12 residues. Germline V gene lookup returns CDR1 SQVTM and CDR2 ANQGSEA. In DNA form, the CDR3 reads TGCAGCGTTGAAGTGGAGCCGTACGAGCAGTACTTC. Its translation: CSVEVEPYEQYF.

The chain carries TRBV27 and TRBJ1-6; 7 nucleotides agree with TRBD1. Trimming took 3 bases from V and 7 from J; bases not matched to a gene: 3. CDR3 length equals 14 residues. Germline lookup yields CDR1 MNHEY and CDR2 SMNVEV (reference sequence). The CDR3 spells CASSFLGGNSPLHF. Written as DNA, the CDR3 is TGTGCCAGCAGTTTCCTAGGGGGCAATTCACCCCTCCACTTT.

The chain joins TRBV19 to TRBJ2-7, with 9 bases that match TRBD1. The V gene end was trimmed by 3 bases and the J gene end by 5 bases; junction bases not matched to a gene: 11. Germline values: CDR1 LNHDA, CDR2 SQIVND (reference sequence). The CDR3 contains 16 residues. CDR3 residues: CASSITPVGQGHEQYF. The CDR3 region has the DNA TGTGCCAGTAGTATTACGCCAGTCGGACAGGGGCACGAGCAGTACTTC.

The rearrangement links TRBV18 to TRBJ2-5; 9 bases align to TRBD2. V lost 0 bases to trimming and J lost 1 base; unmatched junction nucleotides: 3. CDR3 length equals 16 residues. CDR1 KGHSH and CDR2 LQKENI come from the germline V gene. Here the CDR3 DNA reads TGTGCCAGCTCACCACCTGCGGGAGGGCCCCAAGAGACCCAGTACTTC. It specifies CASSPPAGGPQETQYF.

The rearrangement links TRBV2 to TRBJ2-7; 7 bases are a match to TRBD1. With V trimmed by 7 bases and J by 0 bases, 9 bases remained unmatched. Germline V gene sequence: CDR1 SNHLY, CDR2 FYNNEI. This CDR3 comprises 15 residues. The chain's CDR3 is CASIPRDSGSYEQYF. CDR3 in DNA: TGTGCCAGCATTCCCCGGGACAGTGGCTCCTACGAGCAGTACTTC.

This clone was detected only a few times. This chain links TRBV9 with TRBJ2-5; no clear D gene. The V end was cut by 4 bases, the J end by 0 bases, with 4 bases between. Germline V gene data show CDR1 as SGDLS and CDR2 as YYNGEE. The CDR3 runs to 12 residues. CDR3 protein: CASSTNQETQYF. Written as DNA, the CDR3 is TGTGCCAGCAGCACTAACCAAGAGACCCAGTACTTC.

The chain is built from TRBV5-1 and TRBJ2-7; 7 positions agree with TRBD2. Looked up from germline, CDR1 is SGHRS and CDR2 is YFSETQ. J was trimmed by 2 bases and V by 1 base; bases with no gene match: 6. This CDR3 contains 15 residues. CDR3 in amino acids: CASSLSSGKTYEQYF. The CDR3 DNA reads TGCGCCAGCAGCTTGTCAAGCGGGAAGACCTACGAGCAGTACTTC. The full variable domain, rest sourced from reference TRBV5-1 and TRBJ2-7, is KAGVTQTPRYLIKTRGQQVTLSCSPISGHRSVSWYQQTPGQGLQFLFEYFSETQRNKGNFPGRFSGRQFSNSRSEMNVSTLELGDSALYLCASSLSSGKTYEQYFGPGTRLTVT.

This clone was observed a single time. The same CDR3 arises from other DNA sequences in this sample as well. V is TRBV6-2 or TRBV6-3 and J is TRBJ2-7, with TRBD2 matching over 8 bases. Germline lookup yields CDR1 MNHEY and CDR2 SVGEGT. Trimming took 2 bases from V and 2 from J; bases not matched to a gene: 2. The CDR3 is 14 amino acids. The chain's CDR3 is CASSYLAGTYEQYF. CDR3 nucleotide sequence: TGTGCCAGCAGTTACCTAGCGGGCACCTACGAGCAGTACTTC.

This rearrangement joins TRBV2 to TRBJ1-1; D is ambiguous. This CDR3 has 12 amino acids. Trimming stripped 3 bases from V and 1 base from J, with 3 bases between. CDR1 is SNHLY and CDR2 is FYNNEI in the germline V gene. The CDR3 bases are TGTGCCAGCAGTGACAAGAACACTGAAGCTTTCTTT. This encodes CASSDKNTEAFF.

This chain connects TRBV3-1 (or the pseudogene TRBV3-2) to TRBJ2-5, with TRBD2 matching over 7 bases. CDR3 length: 17 residues. Germline CDR1 and CDR2: LGHDT and YNNKEL (reference sequence). The V gene end was trimmed by 3 bases and the J gene end by 2 bases; junction bases not matched to a gene: 12. The CDR3 loop reads CASSQTPSGTPQETQYF. CDR3 nucleotide sequence: TGTGCCAGCAGCCAGACCCCTAGCGGAACACCTCAAGAGACCCAGTACTTC.

This chain uses TRBV11-2 with TRBJ2-7; 13 bases align to TRBD2. With V trimmed by 0 bases and J by 7 bases, 6 bases remained unmatched. CDR1 SGHAT and CDR2 FQNNGV come from the germline V gene. The CDR3 spans 16 residues. The CDR3 DNA sequence: TGTGCCAGCAGCTTAGACCTACTAGCGGGAGGGGGGGAGCAGTACTTC. Translation: CASSLDLLAGGGEQYF.

The chain joins TRBV21-1 to TRBJ1-2; TRBD1 is taken as the D call from the table, unchecked against the DNA. TRBV21-1 is a known pseudogene. The CDR3 is 15 residues long. The chain's CDR3 is CASSTRDREDYGYTF. In nucleotides, the CDR3 is TGTGCCAGCAGCACCCGGGACAGGGAGGACTATGGCTACACCTTC.

This sequence joins TRBV27 and TRBJ2-1, with 7 nucleotides matching TRBD1. The V gene end was trimmed by 5 bases and the J gene end by 6 bases; junction bases not matched to a gene: 13. Germline CDR1 and CDR2: MNHEY and SMNVEV (reference sequence). CDR3 length: 16 amino acids. Here the CDR3 reads CASSDRVSRILNEQFF. The DNA of the CDR3 is TGTGCCAGCAGTGACAGGGTTAGTCGGATCCTCAATGAGCAGTTCTTC.

The V gene is TRBV30, the J gene TRBJ1-3; TRBD1 is a possible D gene (5 bases). The germline V gene has CDR1 GTSNPN and CDR2 SVGIG (reference sequence). V lost 2 bases and J lost 7, with 9 bases in between. This CDR3 is 12 amino acids long. The CDR3 nucleotides read TGTGCCTGGAGTAGGGGCAGGAACACCATATATTTT. This translates into CAWSRGRNTIYF.

This chain joins TRBV7-2 and TRBJ2-7; 12 bases align to TRBD2. Germline CDR1 reads SGHTA; CDR2 reads FQGNSA. The CDR3 sequence is 15 residues long. The junction had 6 bases not matched to a gene; V was cut back by 5 bases and J by 4 bases. The CDR3 here is CASSLPGLAGYEQYF. The CDR3 DNA sequence: TGTGCCAGCAGCCTACCGGGACTAGCGGGTTACGAGCAGTACTTC.

The rearrangement links TRBV24-1 to TRBJ2-1; 7 nucleotides agree with TRBD2. Unmatched junction bases numbered 6, after V lost 2 bases and J lost 9 bases. The length of the CDR3 is 14 residues. The germline V gene encodes CDR1 KGHDR and CDR2 SFDVKD. The CDR3 nucleotides are TGTGCCACCAGTGATTCCGGGACTACTCCTGAGCAGTTCTTC. Amino acid sequence: CATSDSGTTPEQFF.